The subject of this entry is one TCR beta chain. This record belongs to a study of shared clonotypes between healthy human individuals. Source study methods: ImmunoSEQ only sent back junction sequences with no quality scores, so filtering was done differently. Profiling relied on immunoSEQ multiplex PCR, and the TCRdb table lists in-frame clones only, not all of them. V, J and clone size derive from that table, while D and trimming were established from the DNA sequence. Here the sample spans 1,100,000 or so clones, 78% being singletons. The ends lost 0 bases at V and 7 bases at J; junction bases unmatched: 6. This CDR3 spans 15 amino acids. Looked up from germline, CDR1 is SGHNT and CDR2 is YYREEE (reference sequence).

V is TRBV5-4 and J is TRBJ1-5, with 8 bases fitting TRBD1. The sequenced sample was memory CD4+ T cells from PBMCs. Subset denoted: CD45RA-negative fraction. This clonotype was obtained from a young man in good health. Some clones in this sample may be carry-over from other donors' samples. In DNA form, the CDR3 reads TGTGCCAGCAGCTTGGGCGGGACAGGCCAACAGCCCCAGCATTTT. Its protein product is CASSLGGTGQQPQHF. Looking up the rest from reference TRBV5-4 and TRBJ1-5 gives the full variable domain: ETGVTQSPTHLIKTRGQQVTLRCSSQSGHNTVSWYQQALGQGPQFIFQYYREEENGRGNFPPRFSGLQFPNYSSELNVNALELDDSALYLCASSLGGTGQQPQHFGDGTRLSIL.